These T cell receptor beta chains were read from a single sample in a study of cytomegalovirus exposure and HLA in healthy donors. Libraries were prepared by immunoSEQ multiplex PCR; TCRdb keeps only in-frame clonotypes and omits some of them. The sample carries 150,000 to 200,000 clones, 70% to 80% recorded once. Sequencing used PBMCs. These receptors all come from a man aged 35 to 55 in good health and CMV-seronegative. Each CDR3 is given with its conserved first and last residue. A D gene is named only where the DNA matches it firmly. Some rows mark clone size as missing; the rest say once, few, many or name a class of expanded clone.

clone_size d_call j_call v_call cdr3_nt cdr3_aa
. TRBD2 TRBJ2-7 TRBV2 TGTGCCAGCAGTCCGCAACACCTACTAGCGGGAGGGCCAGACTACGAGCAGTACTTC CASSPQHLLAGGPDYEQYF
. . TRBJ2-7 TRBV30 TGTGCCTGGAGTGCTAGAGAAAAAAACGAGCAGTACTTC CAWSAREKNEQYF
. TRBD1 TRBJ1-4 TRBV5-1 TGCGCCAGCAGCTTGACAGGGGGTAATGAAAAACTGTTTTTT CASSLTGGNEKLFF
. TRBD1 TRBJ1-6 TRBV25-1 TGTGCCAGCAGAAAACAGGGGAGCTCCTATAATTCACCCCTCCACTTT CASRKQGSSYNSPLHF
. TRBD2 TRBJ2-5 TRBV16 TGTGCCAGCAGCCAATTGTCGTGGAACAGCGGGGTTCAAGAGACCCAGTACTTC CASSQLSWNSGVQETQYF
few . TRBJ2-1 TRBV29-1 TGCAGCCTCAGAGGGCAGTCCTACAATGAGCAGTTCTTC CSLRGQSYNEQFF
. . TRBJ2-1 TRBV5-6 TGTGCCAGCAGCTTGGGACAGGCGGTGGAGTTCTTC CASSLGQAVEFF
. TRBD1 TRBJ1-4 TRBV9 TGTGCCAGCAGCGCGGTCCCGGGACAGGGGCCAGAGGAAAAACTGTTTTTT CASSAVPGQGPEEKLFF
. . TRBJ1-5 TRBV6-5 TGTGCCAGCAGTCCTACCTTTAGCAATCAGCCCCAGCATTTT CASSPTFSNQPQHF
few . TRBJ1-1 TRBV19 TGTGCCAGTAGTATTTGGCCAGGGATCATGAACACTGAAGCTTTCTTT CASSIWPGIMNTEAFF
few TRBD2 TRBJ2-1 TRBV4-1 TGCGCCAGCAGCCAAGGCGCCGGGGGAGGGCCGTATGAGCAGTTCTTC CASSQGAGGGPYEQFF
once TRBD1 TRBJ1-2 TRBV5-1 TGCGCCAGCAGCTCGGGACAGCAAGCTAACTATGGCTACACCTTC CASSSGQQANYGYTF
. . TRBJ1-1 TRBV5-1 TGCGCCAGCAGCGAGGGTGCCAGCACTGAAGCTTTCTTT CASSEGASTEAFF
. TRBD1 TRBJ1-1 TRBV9 TGTGCCAGCAGCGCGGACAGGAAAGTGACTGAAGCTTTCTTT CASSADRKVTEAFF
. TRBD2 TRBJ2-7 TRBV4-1 TGCGCCAGCAGCATAATAGCGGGAGGGCCGTACGAGCAGTACTTC CASSIIAGGPYEQYF
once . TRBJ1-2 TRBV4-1 TGCGCCAGCAGCCCTCTTGGCCCAGGAGGCTACACCTTC CASSPLGPGGYTF
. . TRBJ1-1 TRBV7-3 TGTGCCAGCAGCTTAGTAGAGAACACTGAAGCTTTCTTT CASSLVENTEAFF
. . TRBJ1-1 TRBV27 TGTGCCAGCAGTTTTTCTCCTGGACAGTCTGAAGCTTTCTTT CASSFSPGQSEAFF
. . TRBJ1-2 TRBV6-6 TGTGCCAGCAGGAGGACAGCACTTGAAGCTAACTATGGCTACACCTTC CASRRTALEANYGYTF
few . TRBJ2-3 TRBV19 TGTGCCAGTAGTATAGGGGCAGGAGGTTCCGATACGCAGTATTTT CASSIGAGGSDTQYF
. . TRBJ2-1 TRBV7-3 TGTGCCAGCAGCTTATTCAAGGACTCCTCCTTGAATGAGCAGTTCTTC CASSLFKDSSLNEQFF
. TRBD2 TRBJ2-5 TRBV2 TGTGCCAGCAGTACCCACCGGAGAGAAGCGGGGGAGACCCAGTACTTC CASSTHRREAGETQYF